One sample yielded the 12 T cell receptor beta chains listed below, sequenced in a study of cytomegalovirus exposure and HLA in healthy donors. The PCR had 60 Vbeta and 13 Jbeta primers. The data were produced by immunoSEQ multiplex PCR, yet TCRdb's version contains in-frame clones alone and is incomplete. The data hold about 200,000 clones, with around 79% observed a single time. The sequenced sample was PBMCs. These receptors were taken from a girl under 18 in good health and CMV-seropositive.

V is TRBV13 and J is TRBJ2-1; 14 bases line up with TRBD2. The CDR3 is 15 residues long. Germline V lookup: CDR1 PRHDT, CDR2 FYEKMQ (reference sequence). V was clipped by 6 bases and J by 10 bases; unmatched bases: 8. The CDR3 here is CASRGGLAGAREQFF. CDR3 DNA: TGTGCCAGCAGGGGGGGACTAGCGGGGGCCCGGGAGCAGTTCTTC.

The CDR3 DNA reads TGTGCCAGCAGCTCCCTAGAGCGGGCTAACTATGGCTACACCTTC. It is translated as CASSSLERANYGYTF. The rearrangement joins TRBV7-9 to TRBJ1-2; D gene ambiguous. CDR3 length: 15 residues. Germline V gene data show CDR1 as SEHNR and CDR2 as FQNEAQ (reference sequence). Deletions cut 4 bases from V and 0 bases from J, with 12 bases between.

The chain employs TRBV2 and TRBJ2-2; 11 bases agree with TRBD2. J gave up 5 bases and V 7 bases, and 6 bases lay outside the gene matches. Germline values: CDR1 SNHLY, CDR2 FYNNEI. This CDR3 is 15 amino acids long. This CDR3 reads CASTTSGGRTGELFF. DNA for the CDR3: TGTGCCAGCACTACTAGCGGGGGACGAACCGGGGAGCTGTTTTTT.

The J gene is TRBJ1-6, the V gene TRBV12-5, with 11 nucleotides matching TRBD1. V dropped 5 bases and J dropped 8; count of bases not matched to a gene: 11. Germline V CDR1 and CDR2: LGHNT, FRNRAP. This CDR3 region has 17 residues. The CDR3 region has the DNA TGTGCTAGTGGTGCCTCCCCCGGGACAGGGGGATATTCACCCCTCCACTTT. Translating it yields CASGASPGTGGYSPLHF.

The rearrangement links TRBV29-1 to TRBJ2-7; D is possibly TRBD1 (7 bases). Germline CDR1 is SQVTM and CDR2 is ANQGSEA. The V end was cut by 6 bases, the J end by 1 base, with 13 bases between. The CDR3 is 13 residues long. The CDR3 DNA follows: TGCAGCGTCCAGACAGGGAGGTCCTACGAGCAGTACTTC. It codes for CSVQTGRSYEQYF.

The rearrangement links TRBV7-9 to TRBJ2-7; TRBD1 matches at 10 bases. Losses at the gene ends were 1 base for V and 3 bases for J; bases not matched to a gene: 9. This CDR3 is built from 17 residues. Germline V gene sequence: CDR1 SEHNR, CDR2 FQNEAQ (reference sequence). Here the CDR3 DNA reads TGTGCCAGCAGCTTAGGGACCCGGGACAGGGGATTCTACGAGCAGTACTTC. As protein: CASSLGTRDRGFYEQYF.

V and J are TRBV30 and TRBJ1-5; TRBD1 aligns across 7 bases. This CDR3 has 13 amino acids. Germline V CDR1 and CDR2: GTSNPN, SVGIG (reference sequence). V gave up 6 bases and J gave up 3 bases; unmatched junction bases: 5. Here the CDR3 DNA reads TGTGCCTGCACACAGGGGTACAATCAGCCCCAGCATTTT. Amino acids: CACTQGYNQPQHF.

The chain couples TRBV7-2 to TRBJ1-5, with D perhaps TRBD1 (5 bases). The CDR3 totals 16 residues. V shed 1 base and J shed 0 bases, with 10 bases lying between them. Germline CDR1 reads SGHTA; CDR2 reads FQGNSA. CDR3 sequence (DNA): TGTGCCAGCAGCTTAGAGCAGGGAGGTAGCAATCAGCCCCAGCATTTT. Protein: CASSLEQGGSNQPQHF.

The chain has TRBV10-3 and TRBJ1-1; 8 bases align to TRBD1. Looked up from germline, CDR1 is ENHRY and CDR2 is SYGVKD. The CDR3 loop spans 14 amino acids. V gave up 6 bases and J gave up 4 bases; unmatched junction bases: 7. Written as DNA, the CDR3 is TGTGCCATCAGCTACGGACAGGGTGGCACTGAAGCTTTCTTT. Its translation: CAISYGQGGTEAFF.

The chain uses TRBV13 and TRBJ2-1; D may be TRBD2 (6 bases). Germline CDR1 is PRHDT and CDR2 is FYEKMQ (reference sequence). The CDR3 extends over 14 amino acids. Trimming removed 4 bases at V and 7 bases at J, with 14 bases between. CDR3 in DNA: TGTGCCAGCAGCTCTCCGGGACTGAGGAATGAGCAGTTCTTC. As protein: CASSSPGLRNEQFF.

The CDR3 nucleotides are TGTGCCAGCAGCCCGGACAGCATTAATGAAAAACTGTTTTTT. It encodes CASSPDSINEKLFF. V and J are TRBV7-6 and TRBJ1-4, with D possibly matching TRBD1 (6 bases). V was pared by 5 bases and J by 4 bases, with 11 bases between. The CDR3 is 14 residues long. Germline V gene sequence: CDR1 SGHVS, CDR2 FNYEAQ. The full variable domain, its missing parts supplied by reference TRBV7-6 and TRBJ1-4, is GAGVSQSPRYKVTKRGQDVALRCDPISGHVSLYWYRQALGQGPEFLTYFNYEAQQDKSGLPNDRFSAERPEGSISTLTIQRTEQRDSAMYRCASSPDSINEKLFFGSGTQLSVL.

V gene TRBV5-1 combines with J gene TRBJ2-2; 7 bases match TRBD2. The CDR3 totals 14 residues. Germline trimming cut 4 bases from V and 7 bases from J; bases unmatched to any gene: 7. Germline V CDR1 and CDR2: SGHRS, YFSETQ. CDR3 nucleotide sequence: TGCGCCAGCAGCGGGGAGGGGTGGGGCGGGGAGCTGTTTTTT. As protein: CASSGEGWGGELFF.